These 23 T cell receptor beta chains were sequenced from one sample in a study of T cells in Graves' hyperthyroidism and ophthalmopathy. RNA transcripts provided the source from which TCR beta CDR3 regions were amplified. The study used the HTBI primer set for a first-round RT-PCR of the TCR CDR3. In TCRdb, the multiplex PCR reads were re-called with MiXCR into one record per CDR3 protein. Of roughly 600,000 distinct CDR3 sequences detected, around 13% appear once; the ten largest clones hold around 12%. The specimen was blood. The receptor set was obtained from a woman aged 45-65 years with Graves' ophthalmopathy.

This clonotype came up many times. This rearrangement joins TRBV7-9 to TRBJ2-7; D is ambiguous. The CDR3 loop spans 14 amino acids. V dropped 5 bases and J dropped 5 bases, with 16 bases sitting between them. Germline CDR1 SEHNR, CDR2 FQNEAQ (reference sequence). CDR3 in DNA: TGTGCCAGCAGCGCGGACGTGGCAGAAGACGAGCAGTACTTC. As protein: CASSADVAEDEQYF.

This clonotype appeared many times. The V call is TRBV27, the J call TRBJ1-2, with a weak D call TRBD1 (6 bases). Germline-derived CDR1 and CDR2 are MNHEY and SMNVEV (reference sequence). The CDR3 loop spans 15 amino acids. Trimming removed 2 bases at V and 7 bases at J, with 17 bases between. The CDR3 DNA follows: TGTGCCAGCAGTTTAGTCTTCGCAGGGGACGGTGGCTACACCTTC. It translates to CASSLVFAGDGGYTF.

The chain has TRBV15 and TRBJ2-2; 10 bases agree with TRBD1. The CDR3 length is 15 residues. V shed 3 bases and J 8 bases; nucleotides not matched to a gene: 6. Germline V CDR1 and CDR2: LNHNV, YYDKDF (reference sequence). In nucleotides, the CDR3 is TGTGCCACCAGCAGGGCGGGGACAGGGGCTGGGGAGCTGTTTTTT. It codes for CATSRAGTGAGELFF.

This clonotype was counted ten times or more. The chain is built from TRBV4-1 and TRBJ2-7, with 8 bases lining up with TRBD2. The germline gives CDR1 MGHRA, CDR2 YSYEKL. With 1 base clipped from V and 6 bases from J, the junction kept 8 bases outside the gene matches. The CDR3 has 15 residues. CDR3 nucleotides: TGCGCCAGCAGCCAAGCGGGTAGCGGGATCGGCGAGCAGTACTTC. Its translation: CASSQAGSGIGEQYF.

This chain joins TRBV7-2 and TRBJ1-1; 7 bases fit TRBD1. The CDR3 runs to 16 residues. Per germline, CDR1 SGHTA and CDR2 FQGNSA. The trim removed 1 base at V and 3 bases at J, leaving 8 bases unmatched. DNA for the CDR3: TGTGCCAGCAGCTTAGAGGGGACAGTCGTTGACACTGAAGCTTTCTTT. Encoded protein: CASSLEGTVVDTEAFF.

This sequence joins TRBV27 and TRBJ1-1; 7 bases map to TRBD1. V lost 5 bases, J lost 5 bases, and 5 bases stayed unmatched. The CDR3 covers 13 residues. Germline CDR1 reads MNHEY; CDR2 reads SMNVEV (reference sequence). The CDR3 sequence is CASSTTGLTEAFF. In DNA, the CDR3 is TGTGCCAGCAGTACGACAGGGCTAACTGAAGCTTTCTTT.

This clonotype appeared many times. This chain connects TRBV29-1 to TRBJ2-7; 9 bases line up with TRBD1. The CDR3 spans 13 residues. Trimming cost V 5 bases and J 2 bases; bases outside gene matches: 4. Germline values: CDR1 SQVTM, CDR2 ANQGSEA. The CDR3, as DNA: TGCAGCGTTACGGGACAGGGCCCCTACGAGCAGTACTTC. This translates into CSVTGQGPYEQYF.

There are many counts of this clonotype. The chain recombines TRBV28 with TRBJ1-2; possibly TRBD1 for D (5 bases). Trimming stripped 5 bases from V and 5 bases from J, with 27 bases between. The CDR3 is made up of 18 amino acids. Germline CDR1 MDHEN, CDR2 SYDVKM. The CDR3 sequence: CASSPISVLGDPTYGYTF. CDR3 nucleotides: TGTGCCAGCAGTCCAATCTCGGTGCTCGGGGACCCAACGTATGGCTACACCTTC.

This clonotype was counted at least ten times. This chain uses TRBV15 with TRBJ2-7, with unresolved D. The germline gives CDR1 LNHNV, CDR2 YYDKDF (reference sequence). The ends were cut back, 0 bases at V and 0 bases at J, with 6 bases in the middle. The length of the CDR3 is 14 residues. The chain's CDR3 is CATSRDGVSYEQYF. CDR3 DNA sequence: TGTGCCACCAGCAGAGATGGGGTCTCCTACGAGCAGTACTTC.

This clonotype was detected many times. The gene calls are TRBV7-2 and TRBJ1-1; no reliable D call. The V end was cut by 0 bases, the J end by 4 bases, with 9 bases between. This CDR3 has 14 amino acids. Germline assignment: CDR1 SGHTA and CDR2 FQGNSA. DNA for the CDR3: TGTGCCAGCAGCTTAGCGATGGTCCCCACTGAAGCTTTCTTT. It specifies CASSLAMVPTEAFF.

V gene TRBV19 combines with J gene TRBJ1-2, with D unresolved. The CDR3 has 14 amino acids. Per germline, CDR1 LNHDA and CDR2 SQIVND (reference sequence). Trimming pared 1 base from V and 8 bases from J, leaving 14 bases between. CDR3 in DNA: TGTGCCAGTAGTATAGGAGAGGGTCGTGGAGGCTACACCTTC. This gives the protein CASSIGEGRGGYTF.

This clonotype was picked up many times. The chain combines TRBV28 with TRBJ2-3; TRBD2 aligns across 7 bases. CDR1 is MDHEN and CDR2 is SYDVKM in the germline V gene. This CDR3 spans 17 amino acids. The V segment lost 2 bases and the J segment 0 bases; nucleotides outside the gene matches: 8. The CDR3 nucleotides read TGTGCCAGCAGTTTAAGGGCTAGCGGTAGCAGCACAGATACGCAGTATTTT. It translates to CASSLRASGSSTDTQYF.

On this clonotype: The junction does not match germline at one end; this may be a read error. The genes are TRBV28 and TRBJ1-6; 10 nucleotides line up with TRBD1. CDR3 length equals 15 residues. Germline CDR1 and CDR2: MDHEN and SYDVKM. This CDR3 reads CASTKPTGGISALHF. The CDR3 nucleotides are TGTGCCAGCACCAAACCGACAGGGGGCATTTCAGCCCTCCACTTT.

In its sample, this clonotype was seen a few times. The J gene is TRBJ2-7, the V gene TRBV19; tentatively, D is TRBD1 (7 bases). Germline V gene data show CDR1 as LNHDA and CDR2 as SQIVND (reference sequence). Trimming left V 1 base short and J 0 bases short, with 19 bases between. This CDR3 is 18 amino acids long. The DNA of the CDR3 is TGTGCCAGTAGTATAGTACATCCAGGGGGGACAACCTCCTACGAGCAGTACTTC. This gives the protein CASSIVHPGGTTSYEQYF.

This clonotype was observed a handful of times. The chain uses TRBV7-8 and TRBJ2-2; 7 positions agree with TRBD2. There are 17 residues in the CDR3. CDR1 SGHVS and CDR2 FQNEAQ come from the germline V gene. Trimming removed 7 bases from V and 3 bases from J; junction bases left unmatched: 14. CDR3 sequence: CASTAYLSAGDTGELFF. CDR3 nucleotide sequence: TGTGCCAGCACCGCTTACTTATCTGCGGGGGACACCGGGGAGCTGTTTTTT.

This clonotype was seen a handful of times. The chain uses TRBV4-1 and TRBJ1-2; 9 nucleotides align to TRBD1. The CDR3 is made up of 15 amino acids. The J segment lost 6 bases and the V segment lost 7 bases, leaving 12 bases of the junction unmatched. Per germline, CDR1 MGHRA and CDR2 YSYEKL. The CDR3 DNA reads as TGCGCCAGCAACAAGTGGACAGGGGTTGATGATGGCTACACCTTC. Translating it yields CASNKWTGVDDGYTF.

The genes are TRBV27 and TRBJ2-3; TRBD2 aligns across 8 bases. The germline CDR1 and CDR2 sequences are MNHEY and SMNVEV (reference sequence). V was pared by 6 bases and J by 4 bases, with 18 bases of the junction left unmatched. The CDR3 covers 18 residues. The CDR3 nucleotides read TGTGCCAGCAGCCGGGGATTAGCGGGAACCATCGCCGCAGATACGCAGTATTTT. It specifies CASSRGLAGTIAADTQYF.

This chain uses TRBV19 with TRBJ2-3; 14 positions agree with TRBD2. The CDR3 sequence is 15 residues long. The germline gives CDR1 LNHDA, CDR2 SQIVND (reference sequence). Trimming cost V 9 bases and J 5 bases; bases outside gene matches: 7. In DNA form, the CDR3 reads TGTGCCAGCCAGGGACTAGCGGGAGTCAGAGATACGCAGTATTTT. Residues: CASQGLAGVRDTQYF. Looking up the rest from reference TRBV19 and TRBJ2-3 gives the full variable domain: DGGITQSPKYLFRKEGQNVTLSCEQNLNHDAMYWYRQDPGQGLRLIYYSQIVNDFQKGDIAEGYSVSREKKESFPLTVTSAQKNPTAFYLCASQGLAGVRDTQYFGPGTRLTVL.

J is TRBJ2-7 and V is TRBV14, with 8 nucleotides matching TRBD2. The CDR3 totals 16 residues. V trimming: 0 bases; J trimming: 5 bases; junction bases outside the gene matches: 9. The germline V gene has CDR1 SGHDN and CDR2 FVKESK. DNA for the CDR3: TGTGCCAGCAGCCAAGACGCTTTACCGGGACTAGACGAGCAGTACTTC. This encodes CASSQDALPGLDEQYF.

The V call is TRBV11-2, the J call TRBJ2-7; no definite D call. Looked up from germline, CDR1 is SGHAT and CDR2 is FQNNGV. This CDR3 has 14 amino acids. The V gene lost 5 bases and the J gene lost 1 base, with 12 bases spanning the gap. The CDR3 here is CASSPRTYSYEQYF. CDR3 DNA: TGTGCCAGCAGCCCCCGGACCTATTCCTACGAGCAGTACTTC.

In its sample, this clonotype was seen many times. The chain is built from TRBV6-1 and TRBJ2-3; no definite D call. The V end was cut by 4 bases, the J end by 10 bases, with 9 bases between. Looked up from germline, CDR1 is MNHNS and CDR2 is SASEGT. The CDR3 runs 11 residues. The CDR3 DNA reads TGTGCCAGCAGTGTCGGAGAGGCGCAGTATTTT. Translation: CASSVGEAQYF.

The chain couples TRBV20-1 to TRBJ1-2; D ambiguous. The germline V gene encodes CDR1 DFQATT and CDR2 SNEGSKA (reference sequence). Trimming pared 7 bases from V and 8 bases from J, leaving 20 bases between. CDR3 size: 13 residues. DNA of the CDR3: TGCAGTGGCCCTTCCGGGAACGATTTCGGCTACACCTTC. Its protein is CSGPSGNDFGYTF.

The gene calls are TRBV20-1 and TRBJ2-3; TRBD2 matches at 10 bases. Germline assignment: CDR1 DFQATT and CDR2 SNEGSKA (reference sequence). The CDR3 length is 16 residues. Trimming at V came to 1 base and at J to 1 base, leaving 5 bases not matched to a gene. CDR3 DNA: TGCAGTGCTAGAGGGGCTAGCGGGAGAGGCACAGATACGCAGTATTTT. Protein: CSARGASGRGTDTQYF.